This entry concerns a single T cell receptor beta chain. These data are taken from a study of cytomegalovirus exposure and HLA in healthy donors. In germline, CDR1 is SEHNR, CDR2 FQNEAQ (reference sequence). The CDR3 runs to 19 residues. V dropped 5 bases and J dropped 2; count of bases not matched to a gene: 14. Primers: 60 Vbeta forward and 13 Jbeta reverse. Profiled with immunoSEQ multiplex PCR; TCRdb holds only in-frame clones, not every one. In the table there are about 260,000 clones, just under 85% of which are singletons. The TCR originated in a woman between 40 and 50 years old in good health and CMV-seropositive. Sequencing was performed on PBMCs. The chain has TRBV7-9 and TRBJ2-7, with 14 bases identical to TRBD2. The CDR3 spells CASSPPVPGLAGEAYEQYF. CDR3 nucleotide sequence: TGTGCCAGCAGCCCCCCCGTCCCGGGACTAGCGGGAGAAGCCTACGAGCAGTACTTC.